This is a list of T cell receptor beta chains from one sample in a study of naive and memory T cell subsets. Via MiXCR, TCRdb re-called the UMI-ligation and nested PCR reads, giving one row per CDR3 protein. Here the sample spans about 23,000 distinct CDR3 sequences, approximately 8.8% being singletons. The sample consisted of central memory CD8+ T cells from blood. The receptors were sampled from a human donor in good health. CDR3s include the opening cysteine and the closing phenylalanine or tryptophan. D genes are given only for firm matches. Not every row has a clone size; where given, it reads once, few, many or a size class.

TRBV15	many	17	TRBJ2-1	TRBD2	TGTGCCACCAGCAGGGGTTTGTCGGGAGGGCCCTTTGGTGAGCAGTTCTTC	CATSRGLSGGPFGEQFF
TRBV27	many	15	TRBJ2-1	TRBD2	TGTGCCAGCAGTTTCCCAAGCGGGAGACGGAATGAGCAGTTCTTC	CASSFPSGRRNEQFF
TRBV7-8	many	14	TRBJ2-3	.	TGTGCCAGCAGCTCGACCAACGCGATAGATACGCAGTATTTT	CASSSTNAIDTQYF
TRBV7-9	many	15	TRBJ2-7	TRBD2	TGTGCCAGCAGCTCTGGACTAGCGGGACACTACGAGCAGTACTTC	CASSSGLAGHYEQYF
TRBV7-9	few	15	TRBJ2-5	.	TGTGCCAGCAGCCAGGGAAGGGGACAAGAAGAGACCCAGTACTTC	CASSQGRGQEETQYF
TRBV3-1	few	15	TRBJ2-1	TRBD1	TGTGCCAGCAGCCAAAGCGGCAGGGGGCGAAATGAGCAGTTCTTC	CASSQSGRGRNEQFF
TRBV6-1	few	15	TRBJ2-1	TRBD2	TGTGCCAGCAGGAAAGCGGGAGGGCCAAACAATGAGCAGTTCTTC	CASRKAGGPNNEQFF
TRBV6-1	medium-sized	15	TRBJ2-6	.	TGTGCCAGCAGTGAAGGGAGCTCTGGGGCCAACGTCCTGACTTTC	CASSEGSSGANVLTF
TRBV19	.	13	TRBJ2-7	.	TGTGCCAGTAGTGTCAGGAGCTCCTACGAGCAGCACTTC	CASSVRSSYEQHF
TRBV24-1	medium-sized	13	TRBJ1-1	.	TGTGCCACCAGTGATTTGCGGGGAACTGAAGCTTTCTTT	CATSDLRGTEAFF
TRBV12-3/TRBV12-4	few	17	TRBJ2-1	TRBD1	TGTGCCAGCAGTTCCTCTGTGGGACAGGGGGCCCCTAATAAGCAGTTCTTC	CASSSSVGQGAPNKQFF
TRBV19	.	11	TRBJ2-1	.	TGTGCCAGTAGATTATACAATGAGCAGTTCTTC	CASRLYNEQFF
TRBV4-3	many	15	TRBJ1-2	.	TGCGCCAGCAGCCCCCGGGGCATAGCGGATGTTGGCTACACCTTC	CASSPRGIADVGYTF
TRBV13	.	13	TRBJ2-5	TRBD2	TGTGCCAGCAGCTTAATGCGGGAGAAGACCCAGTACTTC	CASSLMREKTQYF
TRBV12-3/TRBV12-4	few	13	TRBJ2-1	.	TGTGCCAGCAGTTTAAGGACTTATATTGAGCAGTTCTTC	CASSLRTYIEQFF
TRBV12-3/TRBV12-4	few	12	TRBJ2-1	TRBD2	TGTGCCAGCACTACGGGACTACCTGAGCAGTTCTTC	CASTTGLPEQFF
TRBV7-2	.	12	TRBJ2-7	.	TGTGCCAGCAGCTTAGTAAGCTGGGAGCAGTACTTC	CASSLVSWEQYF
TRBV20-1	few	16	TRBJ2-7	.	TGCAGTGCTAGCCACCCAGCCCTCCTCGGGACCTACGAGCAGTACTTC	CSASHPALLGTYEQYF